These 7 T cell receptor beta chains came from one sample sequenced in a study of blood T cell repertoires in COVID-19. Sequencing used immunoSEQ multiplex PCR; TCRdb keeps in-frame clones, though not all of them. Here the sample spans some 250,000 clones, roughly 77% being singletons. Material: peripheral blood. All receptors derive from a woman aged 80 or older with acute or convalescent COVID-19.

CDR3: CASSLYTGMSYGYTF. In DNA, the CDR3 is TGTGCCAGCAGCTTATATACAGGGATGTCCTATGGCTACACCTTC. This sequence joins TRBV7-2 and TRBJ1-2; TRBD1 is a possible D gene (6 bases). Looked up from germline, CDR1 is SGHTA and CDR2 is FQGNSA. This CDR3 is 15 amino acids long. Trimming removed 2 bases from V and 4 bases from J, with 14 bases in between.

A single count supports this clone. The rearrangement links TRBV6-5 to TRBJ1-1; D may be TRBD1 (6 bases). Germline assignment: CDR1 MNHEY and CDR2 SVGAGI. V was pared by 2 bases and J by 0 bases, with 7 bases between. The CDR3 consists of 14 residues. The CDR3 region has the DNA TGTGCCAGCAGTTACGGGACACTGAACACTGAAGCTTTCTTT. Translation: CASSYGTLNTEAFF.

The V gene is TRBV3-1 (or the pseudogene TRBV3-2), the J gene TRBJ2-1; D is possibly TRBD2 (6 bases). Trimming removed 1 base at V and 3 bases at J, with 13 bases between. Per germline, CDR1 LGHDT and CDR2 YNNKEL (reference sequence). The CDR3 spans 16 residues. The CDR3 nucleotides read TGTGCCAGCAGCCAAGTGGCTAACGGGGGCTACAATGAGCAGTTCTTC. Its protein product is CASSQVANGGYNEQFF.

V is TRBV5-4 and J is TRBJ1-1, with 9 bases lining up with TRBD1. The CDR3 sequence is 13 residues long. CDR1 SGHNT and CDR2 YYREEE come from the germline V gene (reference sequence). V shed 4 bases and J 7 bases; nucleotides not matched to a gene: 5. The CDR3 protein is CASSKQGASEAFF. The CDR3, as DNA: TGTGCCAGCAGCAAACAGGGGGCAAGTGAAGCTTTCTTT. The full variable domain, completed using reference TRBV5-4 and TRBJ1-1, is ETGVTQSPTHLIKTRGQQVTLRCSSQSGHNTVSWYQQALGQGPQFIFQYYREEENGRGNFPPRFSGLQFPNYSSELNVNALELDDSALYLCASSKQGASEAFFGQGTRLTVV.

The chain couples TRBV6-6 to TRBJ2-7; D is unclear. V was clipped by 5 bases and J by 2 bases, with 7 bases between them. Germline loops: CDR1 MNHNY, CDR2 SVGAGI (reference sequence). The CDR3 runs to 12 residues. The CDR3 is CASSNTAYEQYF. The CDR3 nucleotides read TGTGCCAGCAGTAACACAGCCTACGAGCAGTACTTC.

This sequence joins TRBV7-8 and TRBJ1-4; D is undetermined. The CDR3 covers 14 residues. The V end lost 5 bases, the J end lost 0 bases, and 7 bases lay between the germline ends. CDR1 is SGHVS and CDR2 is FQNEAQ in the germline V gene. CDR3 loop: CASSKGATNEKLFF. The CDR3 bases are TGTGCCAGCAGCAAAGGAGCAACTAATGAAAAACTGTTTTTT.

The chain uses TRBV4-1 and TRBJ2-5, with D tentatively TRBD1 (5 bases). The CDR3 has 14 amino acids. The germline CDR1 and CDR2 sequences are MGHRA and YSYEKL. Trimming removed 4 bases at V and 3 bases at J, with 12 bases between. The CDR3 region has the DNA TGCGCCAGCAGCCCGACAGCCAACGAAGAGACCCAGTACTTC. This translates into CASSPTANEETQYF.